This TCR beta chain is from a study of T cell repertoires in cytomegalovirus infection. Whole-study context: Through public TCR beta signatures, both CMV infection and matching HLA type were indicated. Findings of the study overall: CMV-specific TCR beta clonotypes restricted by HLA-C dominated the ex vivo response.

This clonotype was counted at least ten times. Its antigen is currently unknown. Each CDR3 protein is one row after TCRdb ran MiXCR on the reads. The sample consists of almost 300,000 distinct CDR3 sequences, roughly a tenth of them appearing once. What was sequenced was PBMCs. The clonotype was recovered from a human donor in good health (CMV status not recorded). Some clones in this sample may be carry-over from other donors' samples.

CDR3 protein: CASSSYPLTGYTF. CDR3 nucleotides: TGTGCCAGCAGTTCTTACCCATTGACTGGCTACACCTTC. This chain connects TRBV28 to TRBJ1-2; no reliable D call. The ends were cut back, 4 bases at V and 7 bases at J, with 13 bases in the middle. This CDR3 has 13 residues. CDR1 and CDR2 from the germline V gene are MDHEN and SYDVKM.